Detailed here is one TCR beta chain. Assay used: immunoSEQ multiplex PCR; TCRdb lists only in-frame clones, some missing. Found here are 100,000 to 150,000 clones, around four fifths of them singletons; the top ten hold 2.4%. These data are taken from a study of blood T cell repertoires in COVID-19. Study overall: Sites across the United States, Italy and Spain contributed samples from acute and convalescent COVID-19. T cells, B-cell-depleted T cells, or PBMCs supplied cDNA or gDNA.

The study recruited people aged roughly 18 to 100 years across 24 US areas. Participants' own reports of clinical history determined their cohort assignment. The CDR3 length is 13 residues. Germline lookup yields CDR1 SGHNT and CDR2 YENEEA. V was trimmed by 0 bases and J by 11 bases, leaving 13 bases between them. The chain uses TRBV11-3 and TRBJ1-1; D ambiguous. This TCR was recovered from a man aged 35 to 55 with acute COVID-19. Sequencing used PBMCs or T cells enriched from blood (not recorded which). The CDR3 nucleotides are TGTGCCAGCAGCTTAGATGGACTCAGTCGGGCTTTCTTT. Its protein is CASSLDGLSRAFF.